What follows are 23 T cell receptor beta chains derived from one specimen sequenced in a study of blood T cell repertoires in COVID-19 (dated by TCRdb to the early 2020s). Preparation of the library involved the immunoSEQ multiplex PCR assay. Not all clones reach the TCRdb copy of this immuneACCESS table, which keeps in-frame sequences only. Checked studies attribute under half of the gap to unresolved V genes and leave the rest unexplained. The sample includes 250,000 to 300,000 clones, with approximately 86% observed a single time. The ten largest clones add up to roughly 2% of the sample. The sample comprised peripheral blood. The receptors were gathered from a woman aged 45 to 65 who had recovered from COVID-19.

This sequence joins TRBV30 and TRBJ1-1, with D possibly being TRBD1 (6 bases). The V gene lost 0 bases and the J gene lost 1 base, with 15 bases spanning the gap. This CDR3 has 16 amino acids. CDR1 and CDR2 from the germline V gene are GTSNPN and SVGIG (reference sequence). CDR3 loop: CAWSVGGHRSNTEAFF. CDR3 DNA sequence: TGTGCCTGGAGTGTAGGGGGTCACCGGTCGAACACTGAAGCTTTCTTT.

The chain links TRBV18 to TRBJ2-7; 9 nucleotides line up with TRBD1. Trimming at V came to 6 bases and at J to 4 bases, leaving 7 bases not matched to a gene. Germline loops: CDR1 KGHSH, CDR2 LQKENI. The CDR3 covers 14 residues. CDR3 in DNA: TGTGCCAGCTCGCTCCGGGACAGGGAATACGAGCAGTACTTC. Its protein product is CASSLRDREYEQYF.

Turning to this clone: The junction shows a germline mismatch at one end, possibly a read error. The CDR3 DNA reads as TGCCCCAGCAGCTGGCGGGGGGGGGAGACCCAGTACTTC. Translation gives CPSSWRGGETQYF. The V and J genes are TRBV5-1 and TRBJ2-5; 9 bases fit TRBD2. Germline CDR1 and CDR2: SGHRS and YFSETQ. The CDR3 contains 13 residues.

The rearrangement links TRBV9 to TRBJ1-2; D ambiguous. The germline V and J ends were trimmed by 4 bases and 4 bases, with 14 bases remaining between them. CDR1 and CDR2 from the germline V gene are SGDLS and YYNGEE. The length of the CDR3 is 14 residues. CDR3 loop: CASSPRPPGYGYTF. The CDR3 DNA sequence: TGTGCCAGCAGCCCTCGCCCACCCGGCTATGGCTACACCTTC.

The gene calls are TRBV18 and TRBJ2-2, with 7 bases matching TRBD1. The J segment lost 1 base and the V segment lost 2 bases, leaving 7 bases of the junction unmatched. This CDR3 has 17 amino acids. Germline CDR1 and CDR2: KGHSH and LQKENI. The CDR3 nucleotides read TGTGCCAGCTCACCAGCCAGGACAGGCCGGAACACCGGGGAGCTGTTTTTT. It codes for CASSPARTGRNTGELFF.

V and J are TRBV5-4 and TRBJ1-2; 10 bases map to TRBD1. Trimming removed 1 base from V and 7 bases from J; junction bases left unmatched: 7. The germline V gene encodes CDR1 SGHNT and CDR2 YYREEE (reference sequence). The CDR3 covers 15 residues. For the CDR3, the DNA is TGTGCCAGCAGCTTGAAAGGGACAGGGGCTGGTGGCTACACCTTC. Amino acids: CASSLKGTGAGGYTF.

The chain carries TRBV3-1 (or the pseudogene TRBV3-2) and TRBJ2-7; TRBD2 matches at 15 bases. J lost 1 base, V lost 8 bases, and 3 bases had no gene match. This CDR3 is 15 amino acids long. CDR1 and CDR2 from the germline V gene are LGHDT and YNNKEL (reference sequence). DNA of the CDR3: TGTGCCAGCGGCGGACTAGCGGGAGGGTCCTACGAGCAGTACTTC. Translation gives CASGGLAGGSYEQYF.

The chain combines TRBV6-6 with TRBJ2-5; 7 nucleotides align to TRBD1. In germline, CDR1 is MNHNY, CDR2 SVGAGI (reference sequence). The CDR3 is 14 residues long. V lost 6 bases, J lost 0 bases, and 4 bases stayed unmatched. CDR3: CASRPGQNQETQYF. The CDR3 DNA reads as TGTGCCAGCAGGCCGGGACAGAACCAAGAGACCCAGTACTTC.

The CDR3 sequence: CASSPPGRRGNTIYF. In nucleotides, the CDR3 is TGTGCCAGTAGTCCCCCAGGACGGCGAGGGAACACCATATATTTT. The chain is built from TRBV19 and TRBJ1-3; no definite D call. CDR1 and CDR2 from the germline V gene are LNHDA and SQIVND (reference sequence). The V gene lost 5 bases and the J gene lost 7 bases, with 18 bases spanning the gap. There are 15 residues in the CDR3.

This clone was counted between two and nine times. This chain uses TRBV3-1 (or the pseudogene TRBV3-2) with TRBJ2-6, with a weak D call TRBD2 (5 bases). Trimming removed 6 bases at V and 0 bases at J, with 9 bases between. The CDR3 is made up of 15 amino acids. Germline CDR1 LGHDT, CDR2 YNNKEL (reference sequence). DNA of the CDR3: TGTGCCAGCAGGGGAGAGCGCTCTGGGGCCAACGTCCTGACTTTC. It specifies CASRGERSGANVLTF.

This chain connects TRBV18 to TRBJ1-2; no firm D call. Trimming took off 4 bases at V and 4 bases at J, with 16 bases between the two ends. Germline CDR1 KGHSH, CDR2 LQKENI. This CDR3 is 15 amino acids long. CDR3 sequence reads: CASSLSEGLGYGYTF. Here the CDR3 DNA reads TGTGCCAGCTCACTCTCCGAGGGTCTTGGCTATGGCTACACCTTC.

The chain couples TRBV28 to TRBJ1-1, with D tentatively TRBD1 (6 bases). Trimming cost V 6 bases and J 1 base, with 15 bases left between them. This CDR3 has 15 residues. Per the germline V gene, CDR1 is MDHEN and CDR2 is SYDVKM. CDR3 protein: CASSAQGYGNTEAFF. In DNA form, the CDR3 reads TGTGCCAGCAGCGCCCAGGGGTATGGGAACACTGAAGCTTTCTTT. Based on the CDR3 plus reference TRBV28 and TRBJ1-1, the full variable domain is DVKVTQSSRYLVKRTGEKVFLECVQDMDHENMFWYRQDPGLGLRLIYFSYDVKMKEKGDIPEGYSVSREKKERFSLILESASTNQTSMYLCASSAQGYGNTEAFFGQGTRLTVV.

V is TRBV11-2 and J is TRBJ1-1; possible D gene TRBD1, 5 bases. Trimming stripped 7 bases from V and 4 bases from J, with 13 bases between. The V gene's germline CDR1 is SGHAT and CDR2 FQNNGV. CDR3 size: 13 residues. In DNA form, the CDR3 reads TGTGCCAGCACCCGAGGAGGGACCACTGAAGCTTTCTTT. As protein: CASTRGGTTEAFF.

On this clone itself: The sample carries other DNA sequences with the same CDR3. This sequence joins TRBV29-1 and TRBJ2-3; D is perhaps TRBD1 (6 bases). CDR3 length: 12 residues. V was shortened by 4 bases and J by 1 base, with 6 bases between the two germline ends. Germline lookup yields CDR1 SQVTM and CDR2 ANQGSEA. CDR3 sequence: CSVGQGTDTQYF. CDR3 nucleotides: TGCAGCGTTGGACAGGGCACAGATACGCAGTATTTT.

CDR3 sequence: CASSDLGTSGKDEQFF. DNA of the CDR3: TGTGCCAGCAGTGACCTGGGGACTAGCGGGAAGGATGAGCAGTTCTTC. The genes are TRBV6-4 and TRBJ2-1; 13 nucleotides match TRBD2. V dropped 2 bases and J dropped 8; count of bases not matched to a gene: 6. Germline CDR1 is MRHNA and CDR2 is SNTAGT. The CDR3 loop spans 16 amino acids.

The chain links TRBV5-4 to TRBJ2-3, with TRBD2 matching 10 bases. Unmatched junction bases numbered 15, after V lost 2 bases and J lost 3 bases. CDR3 length: 19 amino acids. Germline CDR1 reads SGHNT; CDR2 reads YYREEE (reference sequence). The CDR3 spells CASSLGRPSGGLRTDTQYF. The DNA for the CDR3 is TGTGCCAGCAGCTTAGGTAGGCCTAGCGGGGGACTTAGGACAGATACGCAGTATTTT.

This clone was observed a single time. This chain joins TRBV9 and TRBJ2-5; TRBD2 matches at 8 bases. Germline-derived CDR1 and CDR2 are SGDLS and YYNGEE. This CDR3 region has 15 residues. V lost 5 bases to trimming and J lost 1 base; unmatched junction nucleotides: 7. The CDR3 sequence is CASSVLAGLQETQYF. The CDR3 DNA reads as TGTGCCAGCAGTGTCCTAGCGGGCCTCCAAGAGACCCAGTACTTC.

The chain links TRBV6-2 or TRBV6-3 to TRBJ2-3; the D is unclear. V lost 6 bases and J lost 3, with 19 bases in between. This CDR3 spans 16 amino acids. Germline V CDR1 and CDR2: MNHEY, SVGEGT. The CDR3: CASSPLMRSRTDTQYF. The CDR3 DNA reads TGTGCCAGCAGCCCCCTGATGAGGTCAAGGACAGATACGCAGTATTTT.

The CDR3 DNA is TGTGCCACCAGTGACCAAGTCCCGGGTCAACAAGAGACCCAGTACTTC. Its protein is CATSDQVPGQQETQYF. The V and J genes are TRBV24-1 and TRBJ2-5; D not certain. In germline, CDR1 is KGHDR, CDR2 SFDVKD. There are 16 residues in the CDR3. Between the trimmed V and J ends, which lost 4 bases and 2 bases, there was a span of 16 bases.

The chain has TRBV4-2 and TRBJ2-3, with TRBD2 matching over 8 bases. Germline values: CDR1 LGHNA, CDR2 YNFKEQ. The CDR3 loop spans 18 amino acids. Trimming removed 4 bases from V and 0 bases from J; junction bases left unmatched: 12. The CDR3 DNA reads TGTGCCAGCAGCCCCGGGTGGCGGGGGGATTCTAGCACAGATACGCAGTATTTT. Amino acid sequence: CASSPGWRGDSSTDTQYF.

The rearrangement joins TRBV28 to TRBJ1-2; 9 bases line up with TRBD1. Looked up from germline, CDR1 is MDHEN and CDR2 is SYDVKM. Unmatched junction bases numbered 2, after V lost 5 bases and J lost 4 bases. This CDR3 is built from 13 residues. In DNA form, the CDR3 reads TGTGCCAGCAGTCGACAGGGGGTCTATGGCTACACCTTC. This translates into CASSRQGVYGYTF.

V gene TRBV6-5 combines with J gene TRBJ2-4; 10 nucleotides agree with TRBD1. The CDR3 contains 13 residues. Germline V gives CDR1 MNHEY, CDR2 SVGAGI. Unmatched junction bases numbered 5, after V lost 8 bases and J lost 7 bases. The CDR3 spells CASQGQGGNIQYF. DNA for the CDR3: TGTGCCAGCCAAGGACAGGGGGGGAACATTCAGTACTTC.

A few counts support this clone. This rearrangement joins TRBV5-1 to TRBJ1-1; the match to TRBD1 covers 8 bases. This CDR3 spans 16 amino acids. Germline lookup yields CDR1 SGHRS and CDR2 YFSETQ. V lost 0 bases to trimming and J lost 1 base; unmatched junction nucleotides: 5. The CDR3 is CASSLGGQGQNTEAFF. The CDR3 coding sequence is TGCGCCAGCAGCTTGGGAGGACAGGGCCAGAACACTGAAGCTTTCTTT.